These T cell receptor beta chains were read from a single sample in a study of cytomegalovirus exposure and HLA in healthy donors. Assay: immunoSEQ multiplex PCR; the TCRdb copy retains only in-frame clones and omits some. The table includes 200,000 to 300,000 clones, 75% to 90% detected once. The sample taken for sequencing was PBMCs. The receptors were gathered from a woman under 40 in good health and CMV-seropositive. CDR3s include the opening cysteine and the closing phenylalanine or tryptophan. The D gene is left open where the match is weak. The size entry is marked missing in some rows and otherwise reads once, few, many or a size class.

CASSRGGDQYEQYF,TGCGCCAGCAGCAGGGGAGGGGATCAATACGAGCAGTACTTC,14,TRBD2,once,TRBV5-1,TRBJ2-7
CASSQTSQASYNEQFF,TGTGCCAGCTCACAAACCTCGCAGGCCTCCTACAATGAGCAGTTCTTC,16,NA,NA,TRBV18,TRBJ2-1
CASSVQGKAFF,TGTGCCAGCAGTGTACAGGGGAAAGCTTTCTTT,11,TRBD1,NA,TRBV27,TRBJ1-1
CASSLVFSPSGSTYEQYF,TGTGCCAGCAGCTTAGTATTCTCCCCTAGCGGGAGCACCTACGAGCAGTACTTC,18,TRBD2,NA,TRBV11-2,TRBJ2-7
CASSYAGAGELFF,TGTGCCAGCAGTTACGCGGGGGCCGGGGAGCTGTTTTTT,13,TRBD2,NA,TRBV6-6,TRBJ2-2
CASSERHGDRGGYTF,TGTGCCAGCAGTGAAAGGCACGGGGACAGGGGAGGCTACACCTTC,15,TRBD1,NA,TRBV6-1,TRBJ1-2
CASSPDRLSYNEQFF,TGTGCCAGTAGCCCGGACCGACTATCCTACAATGAGCAGTTCTTC,15,NA,NA,TRBV19,TRBJ2-1
CATSREGGSMNTEAFF,TGTGCCACCAGCAGAGAGGGGGGATCGATGAACACTGAAGCTTTCTTT,16,NA,NA,TRBV15,TRBJ1-1
CASSEYTTGEAYEQYF,TGTGCCAGCAGTGAATATACGACGGGAGAGGCTTACGAGCAGTACTTC,16,NA,NA,TRBV25-1,TRBJ2-7
CARAGQGADYGYTF,TGTGCCAGAGCGGGACAGGGGGCGGACTATGGCTACACCTTC,14,TRBD1,few,TRBV19,TRBJ1-2
CASSHRRGGTDTQYF,TGCGCCAGCAGCCATCGGCGGGGTGGCACAGATACGCAGTATTTT,15,NA,NA,TRBV4-1,TRBJ2-3
CASSLVGGYEQYF,TGTGCCAGCAGCTTAGTGGGAGGCTACGAGCAGTACTTC,13,NA,NA,TRBV7-2,TRBJ2-7
CASSVGWGADTQYF,TGTGCCAGCAGCGTAGGCTGGGGGGCAGATACGCAGTATTTT,14,NA,NA,TRBV9,TRBJ2-3
CASSLAGEYEQYF,TGTGCCAGCAGTTTAGCGGGAGAGTACGAGCAGTACTTC,13,TRBD2,NA,TRBV6-1,TRBJ2-7
CSVKVARGRNNEQFF,TGCAGCGTTAAAGTGGCCAGGGGGCGTAACAATGAGCAGTTCTTC,15,TRBD1,NA,TRBV29-1,TRBJ2-1
CASRPLPGQAGGNTIYF,TGTGCCAGCAGACCCCTACCGGGACAGGCAGGAGGAAACACCATATATTTT,17,TRBD1,NA,TRBV28,TRBJ1-3
CASSSSGLLETQYF,TGTGCCAGCAGCTCCAGTGGACTGCTTGAGACCCAGTACTTC,14,NA,NA,TRBV7-3,TRBJ2-5
CAWSVKVRGTDTQYF,TGTGCCTGGAGTGTAAAAGTGAGAGGCACAGATACGCAGTATTTT,15,NA,once,TRBV30,TRBJ2-3
CASSPTGTLSYGYTF,TGTGCCAGCAGCCCTACCGGGACTCTATCCTATGGCTACACCTTC,15,NA,NA,TRBV28,TRBJ1-2
CATSRVPTGDSATNEKLFF,TGTGCCACCAGCAGAGTGCCGACAGGGGACAGTGCAACTAATGAAAAACTGTTTTTT,19,TRBD1,NA,TRBV15,TRBJ1-4
CASSRDREKDTQYF,TGCGCCAGCAGCCGGGACAGGGAAAAGGATACGCAGTATTTT,14,TRBD1,NA,TRBV5-1,TRBJ2-3
CASSLTKSLTYEQYF,TGTGCCAGCTCCCTCACAAAGTCGTTAACCTACGAGCAGTACTTC,15,NA,few,TRBV18,TRBJ2-7
CASSYLDRALEKLFF,TGTGCCAGCAGTTACCTGGACAGAGCCTTGGAAAAACTGTTTTTT,15,NA,once,TRBV28,TRBJ1-4
CASRAGPGTGELFF,TGTGCCAGCAGGGCGGGACCGGGAACCGGGGAGCTGTTTTTT,14,NA,NA,TRBV25-1,TRBJ2-2
CASSLFGGGTYEQYF,TGTGCCAGCAGCTTGTTTGGCGGGGGCACCTACGAGCAGTACTTC,15,NA,NA,TRBV5-4,TRBJ2-7
CASSFPKRGDQETQYF,TGTGCCAGCAGCTTCCCTAAGCGGGGCGACCAAGAGACCCAGTACTTC,16,TRBD2,NA,TRBV5-4,TRBJ2-5
CAIATPNLGLPFGETQYF,TGTGCCATCGCTACGCCGAATCTGGGACTTCCTTTTGGAGAGACCCAGTACTTC,18,NA,NA,TRBV10-3,TRBJ2-5
CASSHRDNPTDTQYF,TGTGCCAGCAGCCACCGGGACAACCCCACAGATACGCAGTATTTT,15,NA,once,TRBV7-9,TRBJ2-3
CSVENRVLYRYGYTF,TGCAGCGTTGAGAATCGCGTTCTTTACAGGTATGGCTACACCTTC,15,NA,NA,TRBV29-1,TRBJ1-2
CASSQAGIHNEQFF,TGCGCCAGCAGCCAAGCCGGGATACACAATGAGCAGTTCTTC,14,NA,NA,TRBV4-1,TRBJ2-1
CATSATQGDTEAFF,TGTGCCACCAGCGCAACACAGGGGGACACTGAAGCTTTCTTT,14,TRBD1,once,TRBV15,TRBJ1-1
CASSLQYTSTWATNEKLFF,TGCGCCAGCAGCCTACAGTATACGTCTACCTGGGCCACTAATGAAAAACTGTTTTTT,19,NA,once,TRBV4-1,TRBJ1-4
CASSHDTSGVTNEQFF,TGCGCCAGCAGCCATGACACTAGCGGGGTTACCAATGAGCAGTTCTTC,16,TRBD2,NA,TRBV4-1,TRBJ2-1
CASSSQGDNQPQHF,TGTGCCAGCAGTTCCCAGGGTGACAATCAGCCCCAGCATTTT,14,NA,NA,TRBV28,TRBJ1-5
CSAEETGSYGYTF,TGCAGCGCAGAGGAGACAGGGAGTTATGGCTACACCTTC,13,TRBD1,NA,TRBV29-1,TRBJ1-2
CASVRDRVKVEAFF,TGTGCCAGCGTTAGGGACAGGGTAAAGGTTGAAGCTTTCTTT,14,TRBD1,NA,TRBV6-1,TRBJ1-1
CASTRAGVSEAFF,TGTGCCAGCACGCGGGCAGGGGTGTCTGAAGCTTTCTTT,13,NA,NA,TRBV11-2,TRBJ1-1